This T cell receptor (beta chain) appears in the sequencing data of a study of shared clonotypes between healthy human individuals. Worth noting for this clone: The same CDR3 can be traced to other DNA sequences in this sample.

Division of CD4+ cells produced a CD45RA+ naive subset and a CD45RA-negative memory subset. Sequencing was performed with immunoSEQ multiplex PCR; in TCRdb, only in-frame clones are kept and a portion is missing. The sample records about 2.4 million clones, more than 90% being singletons. The length of the CDR3 is 14 residues. The V and J ends lost 3 bases and 0 bases, in that order; junction bases with no gene match: 2. Germline V gene data show CDR1 as MDHEN and CDR2 as SYDVKM. This TCR came from a man in his late teens or twenties in good health. This chain uses TRBV28 with TRBJ2-7; 7 bases map to TRBD1. Source material: naive CD4+ T cells sorted from blood. The subset denotes: CD45RA+ positively selected. The CDR3 coding sequence is TGTGCCAGCAGTTTGACAGGGCCCTCCTACGAGCAGTACTTC. Protein: CASSLTGPSYEQYF.